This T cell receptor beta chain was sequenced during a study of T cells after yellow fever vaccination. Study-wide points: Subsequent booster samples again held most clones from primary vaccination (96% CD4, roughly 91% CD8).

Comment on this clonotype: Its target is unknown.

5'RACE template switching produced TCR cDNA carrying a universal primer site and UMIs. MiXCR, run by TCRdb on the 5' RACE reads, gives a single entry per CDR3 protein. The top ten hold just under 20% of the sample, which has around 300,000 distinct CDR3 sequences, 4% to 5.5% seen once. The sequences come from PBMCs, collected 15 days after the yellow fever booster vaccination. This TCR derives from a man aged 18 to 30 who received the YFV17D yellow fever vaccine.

This CDR3 reads CASRTTSGGQYF. CDR3 DNA: TGTGCCAGCAGGACAACTAGCGGGGGGCAGTATTTT. The chain recombines TRBV28 with TRBJ2-3, with 11 positions matching TRBD2. The CDR3 loop spans 12 amino acids. The V and J ends lost 6 bases and 11 bases, in that order; junction bases with no gene match: 4. Germline lookup yields CDR1 MDHEN and CDR2 SYDVKM. The variable domain in full, with the rest retrieved from reference TRBV28 and TRBJ2-3, is DVKVTQSSRYLVKRTGEKVFLECVQDMDHENMFWYRQDPGLGLRLIYFSYDVKMKEKGDIPEGYSVSREKKERFSLILESASTNQTSMYLCASRTTSGGQYFGPGTRLTVL.